The rows below give T cell receptor beta chains drawn from one sample of a study of cytomegalovirus exposure and HLA in healthy donors. Assay: immunoSEQ multiplex PCR; the TCRdb copy retains only in-frame clones and omits some. The top ten clones hold about 0.36% of a sample with about 210,000 clones, 79% of them seen once. What was sequenced was PBMCs. These receptors were taken from a male donor in good health and CMV-seropositive. Each CDR3 is given with its conserved first and last residue.

>TRBJ2-4|TRBV28
CASSPRGVDIQYF
>TRBJ1-2|TRBV5-6
CASSSRGLDYGYTF
>TRBJ2-3|TRBV6-5
CASSWVWTGGTDTQYF
>TRBJ1-2|TRBV4-1
CASSQDQQVLNYGYTF
>TRBJ2-7|TRBV11-1
CASSRDRNYEQYF
>TRBJ2-7|TRBV6-5
CASSTPGLGSEQYF
>TRBJ2-7|TRBV6-5
CASSSYRDSYEQYF
>TRBJ1-4|TRBV6-6
CASSPTREGSEKLFF
>TRBJ2-7|TRBV6-1
CASSVTGTYEQYF
>TRBJ2-2|TRBV19
CASSRRGGPQFANTGELFF
>TRBJ2-7|TRBV12-5
CASGCRDRVDEQYF
>TRBJ2-7|TRBV6-5
CASSYSGGADYEQYF
>TRBJ2-3|TRBV27
CASSFGTKASHTDTQYF
>TRBJ1-1|TRBV5-5
CASTRASGTEAFF
>TRBJ1-5|TRBV25-1
CASSQTGTHQPQHF
>TRBJ1-4|TRBV19
CASSIDHLTSMTDEKLFF
>TRBJ1-1|TRBV23-1
CASRQGARGTEAFF
>TRBJ2-3|TRBV6-6
CASSSSGGATDTQYF
>TRBJ2-7|TRBV5-4
CASRNDLTGGGYEQYF
>TRBJ2-4|TRBV4-3
CASSPPPNTGKNIQYF
>TRBJ2-1|TRBV11-2
CASSPREPAFNEQFF
>TRBJ1-5|TRBV18
CASSQQITGNSNQPQHF
>TRBJ2-1|TRBV4-1
CASSQVGAAYNEQFF
>TRBJ2-5|TRBV18
CASSPRQGVGETQYF
>TRBJ2-3|TRBV2
CASSVGGPTDTQYF
>TRBJ1-4|TRBV28
CATGPAANEKLFF
>TRBJ2-7|TRBV10-3
CAISEVGTRSLEQYF
>TRBJ1-5|TRBV13
CASSKRQEWGNQPQHF
>TRBJ2-7|TRBV7-2
CASSLKPHEQYF
>TRBJ1-2|TRBV7-8
CASSSEKNRGNYGYTF
>TRBJ1-1|TRBV4-2
CASSQDESQYEAFF
>TRBJ2-2|TRBV18
CASSPSSGTGKAGELFF
>TRBJ1-1|TRBV7-8
CASSEQGAQTTEAFF
>TRBJ2-7|TRBV28
CASTPRTGSSYEQYF
>TRBJ2-3|TRBV10-3
CAISGTPLDTQYF
>TRBJ2-7|TRBV5-6
CASSYISGGVAEQYF
>TRBJ1-1|TRBV18
CASSPRDTNEAFF
>TRBJ1-3|TRBV2
CASSDSQLGNTIYF
>TRBJ2-3|TRBV5-6
CASSLGGRSADTQYF
>TRBJ2-5|TRBV11-2
CASSSGTSGQETQYF
>TRBJ2-7|TRBV4-2
CASSPASGRVGEQYF
>TRBJ2-1|TRBV5-4
CASSLTGEGQFF
>TRBJ1-2|TRBV28
CASSIPGSYTF
>TRBJ1-2|TRBV11-1
CASSMRDRHYGYTF
>TRBJ1-6|TRBV4-3
CASSQDGEHSPLHF